Each of the 9 T cell receptor beta chains below was sequenced from the same sample in a study of siplizumab effects on memory and regulatory T cells. Assay used: immunoSEQ multiplex PCR; TCRdb lists only in-frame clones, some missing. Found here are some 100,000 clones, around 94% of them singletons; the top ten hold approximately 1.2%. Sequenced material: non-Treg CD4+ T cells sorted from blood. The receptor set was obtained from a human donor in good health.

The chain is built from TRBV5-1 and TRBJ1-1, with D hard to call. CDR3 length: 14 amino acids. CDR1 SGHRS and CDR2 YFSETQ come from the germline V gene. The V end was cut by 2 bases, the J end by 3 bases, with 11 bases between. The DNA of the CDR3 is TGCGCCAGCAGCTTTTCGGGCGGGGACACTGAAGCTTTCTTT. This sequence encodes CASSFSGGDTEAFF.

This chain connects TRBV7-3 to TRBJ2-2, with 10 bases matching TRBD2. The CDR3 has 16 residues. Germline V CDR1 and CDR2: SGHTA, FQGTGA. Trimming removed 3 bases from V and 5 bases from J; junction bases left unmatched: 6. CDR3 bases: TGTGCCAGCAGCTTCAGCGGGAGGGCCTTGACCGGGGAGCTGTTTTTT. It specifies CASSFSGRALTGELFF.

The chain uses TRBV27 and TRBJ1-2; unclear D gene. The germline CDR1 and CDR2 sequences are MNHEY and SMNVEV (reference sequence). Trimming pared 6 bases from V and 4 bases from J, leaving 15 bases between. The CDR3 is made up of 14 amino acids. CDR3 coding DNA: TGTGCCAGCAGCCAGAGCGAGCGAGGCTATGGCTACACCTTC. The encoded protein is CASSQSERGYGYTF.

The rearrangement uses TRBV2 and TRBJ1-1; D is undetermined. The length of the CDR3 is 13 residues. CDR1 and CDR2 (germline): SNHLY, FYNNEI. Deletions cut 5 bases from V and 11 bases from J, with 18 bases between. The CDR3 DNA is TGTGCCAGCAGTTGGGAGACACGCAGCGGGGCTTTCTTT. This encodes CASSWETRSGAFF.

The chain combines TRBV4-2 with TRBJ2-7, with unresolved D. The V gene lost 0 bases and the J gene lost 5 bases, with 14 bases spanning the gap. The CDR3 consists of 15 residues. CDR1 and CDR2 (germline): LGHNA, YNFKEQ. The CDR3 sequence is CASSQDPRTFHEQYF. CDR3 nucleotides: TGTGCCAGCAGCCAAGACCCTAGGACGTTCCACGAGCAGTACTTC.

The genes are TRBV7-8 and TRBJ2-3, with 7 bases fitting TRBD2. CDR3 length: 13 amino acids. From germline, CDR1 is SGHVS and CDR2 FQNEAQ. V lost 3 bases and J lost 3; bases outside the gene matches: 0. The CDR3 region is CASSLGLTDTQYF. The CDR3 nucleotides read TGTGCCAGCAGCTTGGGACTAACAGATACGCAGTATTTT.

The CDR3 here is CASSPSLGNTEAFF. In nucleotides, the CDR3 is TGTGCCAGCTCGCCATCCCTGGGGAACACTGAAGCTTTCTTT. The chain is built from TRBV18 and TRBJ1-1; D unresolved. The CDR3 length is 14 residues. With 6 bases removed from V and 1 base from J, the gap between germline ends came to 12 bases. In germline, CDR1 is KGHSH, CDR2 LQKENI.

The V gene is TRBV5-4, the J gene TRBJ2-7; 9 bases match TRBD1. The CDR3 totals 15 residues. J was trimmed by 5 bases and V by 4 bases; bases with no gene match: 10. Looked up from germline, CDR1 is SGHNT and CDR2 is YYREEE (reference sequence). Here the CDR3 DNA reads TGTGCCAGCAGCAACAGGGGGCGCATCACCGACGAGCAGTACTTC. Residues: CASSNRGRITDEQYF.

This chain joins TRBV18 and TRBJ1-1, with a tentative D call TRBD1 (6 bases). Trimming removed 5 bases from V and 3 bases from J, with 10 bases in between. Germline assignment: CDR1 KGHSH and CDR2 LQKENI. CDR3 length equals 13 residues. Here the CDR3 reads CASSVSGDTEAFF. CDR3 nucleotide sequence: TGTGCCAGCTCAGTTTCAGGGGACACTGAAGCTTTCTTT.